The 19 T cell receptor beta chains presented below share a single source sample, sequenced in a study of T cell responses to AZD1222 COVID-19 vaccine. Sequencing was performed with immunoSEQ multiplex PCR; in TCRdb, only in-frame clones are kept and a portion is missing. The top ten clones hold around a tenth of a sample with over 150,000 clones, around 88% of them seen once. The sample was peripheral blood, taken 28 days after the second AZD1222 dose. All receptors come from an adult who received the AZD1222 COVID-19 vaccine.

The chain is built from TRBV6-5 and TRBJ1-3; D possibly corresponds to TRBD1 (5 bases). Germline V gene lookup returns CDR1 MNHEY and CDR2 SVGAGI. The CDR3 runs 14 residues. V was pared by 7 bases and J by 7 bases, with 17 bases between. CDR3 sequence: CASTPWKGMNTIYF. CDR3 bases: TGTGCCAGCACCCCCTGGAAGGGGATGAACACCATATATTTT.

The rearrangement joins TRBV6-2 or TRBV6-3 to TRBJ1-2, with a weak D call TRBD1 (5 bases). With 5 bases removed from V and 0 bases from J, the gap between germline ends came to 13 bases. Germline CDR1 MNHEY, CDR2 SVGEGT. The CDR3 consists of 15 residues. The DNA for the CDR3 is TGTGCCAGCAGTCTCAGGGAAGGAGCTAACTATGGCTACACCTTC. Its translation is CASSLREGANYGYTF.

This clone has only a few counts. The chain is built from TRBV9 and TRBJ2-3; D ambiguous. The V and J ends lost 0 bases and 3 bases respectively, with 17 bases between them. Germline V CDR1 and CDR2: SGDLS, YYNGEE. The CDR3 consists of 17 residues. The CDR3 DNA reads TGTGCCAGCAGCGTAGATTCCGGGTATGGCAAGACAGATACGCAGTATTTT. Translation: CASSVDSGYGKTDTQYF.

This rearrangement joins TRBV21-1 to TRBJ1-2; the listed D gene, TRBD1, was not tested against the DNA. TRBV21-1 is a pseudogene. The CDR3 runs 16 residues. Here the CDR3 reads CASSKGATATNYGYTF. CDR3 in DNA: TGTGCCAGCAGCAAAGGGGCGACAGCTACTAACTATGGCTACACCTTC.

The chain has TRBV6-1 and TRBJ2-5; TRBD2 matches 8 bases. This CDR3 has 15 residues. After removal of 2 bases from V and 2 bases from J, the junction contained 4 bases not matched to a gene. Germline V CDR1 and CDR2: MNHNS, SASEGT. In DNA form, the CDR3 reads TGTGCCAGCAGTGAAAGCGGGGGTGAACAAGAGACCCAGTACTTC. Translated, it gives CASSESGGEQETQYF.

This chain uses TRBV2 with TRBJ1-2, with D possibly matching TRBD1 (5 bases). V lost 3 bases and J 8 bases, leaving 16 bases between the germline ends. Germline CDR1 SNHLY, CDR2 FYNNEI. There are 14 residues in the CDR3. The CDR3 sequence is CASSDLAGRGGYTF. In DNA form, the CDR3 reads TGTGCCAGCAGTGATTTGGCAGGGAGGGGAGGCTACACCTTC.

This chain links TRBV30 with TRBJ1-1; D remains ambiguous. The CDR3 contains 13 residues. Germline assignment: CDR1 GTSNPN and CDR2 SVGIG (reference sequence). Trimming shortened V by 1 base and J by 3 bases, and 9 bases separated the two germline ends. CDR3 region: CAWSGERDTEAFF. The CDR3 nucleotides are TGTGCCTGGAGTGGGGAACGGGACACTGAAGCTTTCTTT.

The chain is built from TRBV5-1 and TRBJ1-2, with 7 bases that match TRBD1. The CDR3 totals 16 residues. The ends lost 4 bases at V and 1 base at J; junction bases unmatched: 10. Germline CDR1 reads SGHRS; CDR2 reads YFSETQ. DNA for the CDR3: TGCGCCAGCAGCCAGACAGGGTTCAGAAATAACTATGGCTACACCTTC. This translates into CASSQTGFRNNYGYTF.

The V call is TRBV6-5, the J call TRBJ1-5; no firm D call. V gave up 7 bases and J gave up 4 bases, with 14 bases separating them. Germline-derived CDR1 and CDR2 are MNHEY and SVGAGI. This CDR3 contains 14 residues. CDR3 region: CASTSAGLNQPQHF. CDR3 coding DNA: TGTGCCAGCACCAGCGCGGGATTAAATCAGCCCCAGCATTTT.

This chain links TRBV5-1 with TRBJ2-1, with 9 bases that match TRBD2. V lost 5 bases to trimming and J lost 8 bases; unmatched junction nucleotides: 11. In germline, CDR1 is SGHRS, CDR2 YFSETQ. The CDR3 has 15 amino acids. DNA for the CDR3: TGCGCCAGCAGGCGCGGGGGGGCCCGGGCAGATGAGCAGTTCTTC. This gives the protein CASRRGGARADEQFF.

This clone appeared once. The chain combines TRBV5-1 with TRBJ2-7; D is perhaps TRBD1 (6 bases). The CDR3 length is 14 residues. The germline V gene encodes CDR1 SGHRS and CDR2 YFSETQ. The ends were cut back, 0 bases at V and 3 bases at J, with 10 bases in the middle. In nucleotides, the CDR3 is TGCGCCAGCAGCTTGGGGACAGCCGACTACGAGCAGTACTTC. It is translated as CASSLGTADYEQYF.

The chain joins TRBV10-3 to TRBJ2-3; 11 positions agree with TRBD2. With V trimmed by 6 bases and J by 3 bases, 5 bases remained unmatched. Germline V gene data show CDR1 as ENHRY and CDR2 as SYGVKD. This CDR3 has 15 residues. The CDR3 DNA is TGTGCCATCAGCTACCTAGCGGGGGGAACAGATACGCAGTATTTT. Its protein is CAISYLAGGTDTQYF.

V gene TRBV18 combines with J gene TRBJ1-5; D call uncertain. V dropped 3 bases and J dropped 6 bases, with 12 bases sitting between them. From germline, CDR1 is KGHSH and CDR2 LQKENI. The CDR3 runs 14 residues. The CDR3 loop is CASSPGNTVQPQHF. The CDR3 DNA is TGTGCCAGCTCACCTGGGAACACCGTTCAGCCCCAGCATTTT.

This clone has more than one count but fewer than ten. This CDR3 reads CASSQDWGDDSNQPQHF. The DNA of the CDR3 is TGCGCCAGCAGCCAAGATTGGGGAGACGATAGCAATCAGCCCCAGCATTTT. The chain employs TRBV4-3 and TRBJ1-5; no clear D gene. The V end lost 0 bases, the J end lost 0 bases, and 12 bases lay between the germline ends. Per germline, CDR1 LGHNA and CDR2 YSLEER. This CDR3 is 17 amino acids long.

This clone was seen only a few times. The J gene is TRBJ1-1, the V gene TRBV19; no clear D. Germline values: CDR1 LNHDA, CDR2 SQIVND (reference sequence). With 3 bases removed from V and 2 bases from J, the gap between germline ends came to 13 bases. This CDR3 contains 15 residues. The DNA of the CDR3 is TGTGCCAGTAGTATTTTGGCAGCAATAAACACTGAAGCTTTCTTT. Its translation is CASSILAAINTEAFF. Complete variable domain (other parts from reference TRBV19 and TRBJ1-1): DGGITQSPKYLFRKEGQNVTLSCEQNLNHDAMYWYRQDPGQGLRLIYYSQIVNDFQKGDIAEGYSVSREKKESFPLTVTSAQKNPTAFYLCASSILAAINTEAFFGQGTRLTVV.

The rearrangement uses TRBV6-5 and TRBJ1-1, with 8 bases lining up with TRBD1. The length of the CDR3 is 15 residues. Trimming removed 0 bases from V and 4 bases from J; junction bases left unmatched: 4. Germline V gene lookup returns CDR1 MNHEY and CDR2 SVGAGI. In DNA, the CDR3 is TGTGCCAGCAGTTACTCGACAGGGGCGGGCACTGAAGCTTTCTTT. This translates into CASSYSTGAGTEAFF.

The CDR3: CASSYRATAGYF. The CDR3 nucleotides read TGTGCCAGCAGTTACCGGGCGACCGCAGGGTACTTC. V gene TRBV6-2 or TRBV6-3 combines with J gene TRBJ2-7, with D hard to call. Germline CDR1 and CDR2: MNHEY and SVGEGT. The CDR3 sequence is 12 residues long. With 2 bases removed from V and 12 bases from J, the gap between germline ends came to 14 bases.

CDR3 DNA sequence: TGTGCCAGCAGCAAAGAGCGGTGGCCGGAAAGGGGGAGCTCATGGGTCTACACCTTC. This gives the protein CASSKERWPERGSSWVYTF. This chain connects TRBV21-1 to TRBJ1-2; the table gives TRBD1 as D, unverified against the DNA. TRBV21-1 is designated a pseudogene. The CDR3 spans 19 residues.

The CDR3 DNA reads TGCGCCAGCAGCTTCAGGGTGGACTATGGCTACACCTTC. It codes for CASSFRVDYGYTF. The chain combines TRBV5-1 with TRBJ1-2, with D possibly matching TRBD1 (5 bases). Germline-derived CDR1 and CDR2 are SGHRS and YFSETQ. V lost 2 bases and J 3 bases, leaving 8 bases between the germline ends. The CDR3 extends over 13 amino acids.